Listed below are T cell receptor beta chains from one sample, sequenced in a study of cytomegalovirus exposure and HLA in healthy donors. The protocol was immunoSEQ multiplex PCR, while the TCRdb copy is restricted to in-frame clones and leaves out a portion. The sample table includes more than 140,000 clones. Sequenced material: PBMCs. The receptor set was obtained from a young woman in good health and CMV-seronegative. Each CDR3 is given with its conserved first and last residue. The D gene is left open where the match is weak.

>TRBV5-1|TRBD2|TRBJ2-1
CASSVGGGFNEQFF
TGCGCCAGCAGTGTTGGCGGGGGATTCAATGAGCAGTTCTTC
>TRBV28|.|TRBJ2-5
CAPSPGRGYQETQYF
TGTGCCCCCAGTCCCGGAAGGGGGTACCAAGAGACCCAGTACTTC
>TRBV10-3|TRBD2|TRBJ2-3
CAISVLAGGPEDTQYF
TGTGCCATCAGTGTACTAGCGGGAGGGCCGGAAGATACGCAGTATTTT
>TRBV9|TRBD2|TRBJ2-1
CASSDSTSGRSLSYNEQFF
TGTGCCAGCAGCGACTCTACTAGCGGGAGGTCCCTTTCCTACAATGAGCAGTTCTTC
>TRBV6-1|.|TRBJ2-1
CASSPEAGRHEQFF
TGTGCCAGCAGCCCTGAAGCGGGCCGGCATGAGCAGTTCTTC
>TRBV2|TRBD1|TRBJ2-2
CASSEVGTANTGELFF
TGTGCCAGCAGTGAAGTTGGGACAGCTAACACCGGGGAGCTGTTTTTT
>TRBV4-3|TRBD2|TRBJ2-1
CASSQGYVAGYRNEQFF
TGCGCCAGCAGCCAAGGATACGTAGCGGGATATCGCAATGAGCAGTTCTTC
>TRBV30|.|TRBJ1-5
CAWSQGFGQPQHF
TGTGCCTGGAGTCAGGGTTTTGGGCAGCCCCAGCATTTT
>TRBV29-1|.|TRBJ1-2
CSVEESAGYGYTF
TGCAGCGTTGAAGAATCCGCAGGATATGGCTACACCTTC
>TRBV7-9|TRBD1|TRBJ2-1
CATVIGTAYNEQFF
TGTGCCACAGTAATCGGGACAGCCTACAATGAGCAGTTCTTC
>TRBV5-1|.|TRBJ2-3
CASSAKYSRRSTDTQYF
TGCGCCAGCAGCGCGAAATACTCCCGGAGGAGCACAGATACGCAGTATTTT
>TRBV6-5|TRBD1|TRBJ2-1
CASSYGVGTGAGWQFF
TGTGCCAGCAGTTACGGGGTTGGGACAGGGGCGGGATGGCAGTTCTTC
>TRBV30|TRBD1|TRBJ1-2
CAWSDGQVYGHTF
TGTGCCTGGAGCGACGGACAGGTCTATGGCCACACCTTC
>TRBV5-1|TRBD2|TRBJ2-3
CASSRLAGDPGTDTQYF
TGCGCCAGCAGCCGGCTAGCGGGAGACCCTGGCACAGATACGCAGTATTTT
>TRBV6-6|.|TRBJ1-5
CASSYGGRNQPQHF
TGTGCCAGCAGCTACGGGGGGAGGAATCAGCCCCAGCATTTT
>TRBV4-1|.|TRBJ2-2
CASSQDKGVNTGELFF
TGCGCCAGCAGCCAAGATAAGGGGGTGAACACCGGGGAGCTGTTTTTT
>TRBV7-9|.|TRBJ2-1
CASSLRSLGANEQFF
TGTGCCAGCAGCTTAAGATCCCTGGGGGCCAATGAGCAGTTCTTC
>TRBV6-5|.|TRBJ1-6
CASRASNSPLHF
TGTGCCAGCAGGGCTTCCAATTCACCCCTCCACTTT
>TRBV27|.|TRBJ1-5
CASSLAGNQPQHF
TGTGCCAGCAGTTTAGCGGGCAATCAGCCCCAGCATTTT
>TRBV5-1|TRBD2|TRBJ2-2
CASSLGAGVLGLAETNTGELFF
TGCGCCAGCAGCTTGGGAGCAGGGGTGCTCGGACTAGCGGAGACGAACACCGGGGAGCTGTTTTTT
>TRBV15|TRBD1|TRBJ1-4
CATSRVQGAGEKLFF
TGTGCCACCAGCAGAGTGCAGGGGGCTGGTGAAAAACTGTTTTTT
>TRBV6-5|.|TRBJ2-1
CASSRRQAYNEQFF
TGTGCCAGCAGTCGTAGACAGGCCTACAATGAGCAGTTCTTC
>TRBV2|TRBD1|TRBJ1-6
CASSEGVTGGSPLHF
TGTGCCAGCAGTGAAGGGGTGACAGGGGGTTCACCCCTCCACTTT
>TRBV4-3|TRBD2|TRBJ2-1
CASSQELAGGPFQFF
TGCGCCAGCAGCCAAGAACTAGCGGGAGGGCCTTTTCAGTTCTTC
>TRBV5-4|.|TRBJ1-2
CASSPEITGLDGYTF
TGTGCCAGCAGTCCCGAAATCACAGGGTTGGATGGCTACACCTTC
>TRBV19|.|TRBJ2-1
CASSIRSGFNEQFF
TGTGCCAGTAGTATAAGGTCAGGGTTTAATGAGCAGTTCTTC
>TRBV9|TRBD2|TRBJ2-1
CASSAGAGLADNEQFF
TGTGCCAGCAGCGCAGGGGCGGGACTAGCGGACAATGAGCAGTTCTTC
>TRBV4-2|.|TRBJ1-2
CASSQDVVGVENYGYTF
TGTGCCAGCAGCCAAGATGTCGTAGGGGTTGAGAACTATGGCTACACCTTC
>TRBV9|TRBD2|TRBJ2-3
CASSEGAGVGTDTQYF
TGTGCCAGCAGCGAGGGAGCGGGAGTGGGCACAGATACGCAGTATTTT
>TRBV5-1|TRBD1|TRBJ1-2
CASSLEQGANYGYTF
TGCGCCAGCAGCTTGGAACAGGGGGCTAACTATGGCTACACCTTC
>TRBV12-5|.|TRBJ1-3
CASGLVLRGRLNSGNTIYF
TGTGCTAGTGGTTTGGTACTCCGAGGGCGCCTAAATTCTGGAAACACCATATATTTT
>TRBV6-6|.|TRBJ1-4
CASSYGTGEKLFF
TGTGCCAGCAGTTACGGGACTGGTGAAAAACTGTTTTTT
>TRBV7-9|TRBD2|TRBJ2-7
CASSSRQAGAQHEQYF
TGTGCCAGCAGCTCCCGGCAGGCGGGAGCTCAACACGAGCAGTACTTC
>TRBV7-8|TRBD2|TRBJ2-7
CASSLRTSGSYEQYF
TGTGCCAGCAGCTTGCGGACTAGCGGGTCCTACGAGCAGTACTTC
>TRBV6-5|TRBD1|TRBJ2-2
CASSDRGRVTGELFF
TGTGCCAGCAGCGACAGGGGGCGGGTCACCGGGGAGCTGTTTTTT
>TRBV14|.|TRBJ2-7
CASPRFPRHLYEQYF
TGTGCCAGCCCCCGTTTTCCCAGGCACCTATACGAGCAGTACTTC
>TRBV2|.|TRBJ2-1
CASSEKLERHNEQFF
TGTGCCAGCAGTGAAAAACTAGAACGCCACAATGAGCAGTTCTTC
>TRBV19|.|TRBJ2-1
CASSIGSNNEQFF
TGTGCCAGTAGTATTGGTAGTAACAATGAGCAGTTCTTC
>TRBV7-3|.|TRBJ2-6
CASSLGRSGANVLTF
TGTGCCAGCAGCTTAGGGAGATCTGGGGCCAACGTCCTGACTTTC
>TRBV18|TRBD2|TRBJ2-1
CASSTAAGGEQFF
TGTGCCAGCTCTACGGCCGCGGGGGGTGAGCAGTTCTTC
>TRBV28|TRBD2|TRBJ2-1
CASSLGGRAQISYNEQFF
TGTGCCAGCAGTTTGGGAGGGAGGGCCCAAATTTCCTACAATGAGCAGTTCTTC
>TRBV7-8|TRBD1|TRBJ2-7
CASSRQGSSYEQYF
TGTGCCAGCAGCCGACAGGGTAGCTCCTACGAGCAGTACTTC
>TRBV6-1|.|TRBJ1-1
CASSEGRQTEAFF
TGTGCCAGCAGTGAAGGGAGGCAGACTGAAGCTTTCTTT
>TRBV4-2|TRBD1|TRBJ1-6
CASSQVGDRSNSPLHF
TGTGCCAGCAGCCAAGTGGGGGACAGGTCCAATTCACCCCTCCACTTT
>TRBV5-1|TRBD1|TRBJ2-7
CASSGGTGGVEQYF
TGCGCCAGCAGCGGGGGGACAGGGGGCGTTGAGCAGTACTTC
>TRBV4-2|TRBD1|TRBJ1-1
CASSQARQGNTEAFF
TGTGCCAGCAGCCAAGCCCGACAGGGTAACACTGAAGCTTTCTTT
>TRBV7-2|TRBD1|TRBJ1-1
CASSRGWGQKNTEAFF
TGTGCCAGCAGCCGGGGGTGGGGACAGAAGAACACTGAAGCTTTCTTT
>TRBV5-4|.|TRBJ2-1
CASSLGTDYNEQFF
TGTGCCAGCAGCTTGGGTACAGACTACAATGAGCAGTTCTTC
>TRBV14|TRBD1|TRBJ2-5
CASSAGQGGTQYF
TGTGCCAGCAGCGCGGGACAGGGGGGGACCCAGTACTTC